The 20 T cell receptor beta chains below were found in one sample sequenced in a study of early T cells in non-severe SARS-CoV-2 infection (dated by TCRdb to about 2021). Library prep was done by 5' RACE. For sequencing, a NextSeq 500 was employed. TCRdb redid the processing of the public reads, applying fastp at Q25 and MiXCR, and retained in-frame beta chains. Each record represents a unique CDR3 protein, reported with the most common genes and DNA among its rows. The sample table records approximately 52,000 distinct CDR3 sequences; approximately 8% of these occur just once. The ten largest clones add up to over 8% of the sample. The sample taken for sequencing was whole blood. The receptors stem from an adult who was a healthcare worker with PCR-confirmed SARS-CoV-2 infection or an uninfected control (not recorded which).

This clonotype was detected ten times or more. V and J are TRBV2 and TRBJ2-5; possible D gene TRBD2, 6 bases. CDR3 size: 13 residues. Between the trimmed V and J ends, which lost 10 bases and 2 bases, there was a span of 14 bases. Germline V gene sequence: CDR1 SNHLY, CDR2 FYNNEI. The CDR3 DNA reads as TGTGCCACCCTCGGGACTCAGCAAGAGACCCAGTACTTC. Translated, it gives CATLGTQQETQYF.

This clonotype was observed a few times. V usage is TRBV30 and J usage is TRBJ2-1; D is undetermined. The CDR3 has 12 residues. Germline CDR1 GTSNPN, CDR2 SVGIG (reference sequence). With 4 bases removed from V and 5 bases from J, the gap between germline ends came to 9 bases. The CDR3 region has the DNA TGTGCCTGGAAGTGGAAAAACAATGAGCAGTTCTTC. Translating it yields CAWKWKNNEQFF.

This clonotype was detected only a few times. This chain links TRBV12-3 or TRBV12-4 with TRBJ1-6, with D tentatively TRBD1 (5 bases). The CDR3 has 16 amino acids. V gave up 6 bases and J gave up 9 bases, with 21 bases separating them. CDR3 DNA: TGTGCCAGCAGCCAGGACCCGGGACCGCGTAGTTCACCCCTCCACTTT. Its translation: CASSQDPGPRSSPLHF.

Regarding this clonotype: Germline and junction disagree at one end, which may indicate a read error. The chain is built from TRBV4-1 and TRBJ2-7, with 8 nucleotides matching TRBD1. CDR1 and CDR2 from the germline V gene are MGHRA and YSYEKL. The CDR3 runs to 14 residues. Here the CDR3 DNA reads TGCGACAGCAGCCTTAACAGGGGGTACTACGAGCAGTACTTC. Amino acids: CDSSLNRGYYEQYF.

There are a few counts of this clonotype. This chain connects TRBV4-1 to TRBJ1-5; no firm D call. Germline V gene lookup returns CDR1 MGHRA and CDR2 YSYEKL. V was trimmed by 0 bases and J by 2 bases, leaving 5 bases between them. The length of the CDR3 is 14 residues. CDR3 sequence: CASSQDSGNQPQHF. The CDR3 DNA is TGCGCCAGCAGCCAAGACTCGGGCAATCAGCCCCAGCATTTT.

In this sample, this clonotype turned up a few times. The J gene is TRBJ2-1, the V gene TRBV15, with TRBD1 as a possible D gene (6 bases). The CDR3 totals 15 residues. V lost 6 bases, J lost 4 bases, and 16 bases lay in between. Germline lookup yields CDR1 LNHNV and CDR2 YYDKDF (reference sequence). CDR3: CATRNTRGVYNEQFF. The CDR3 DNA reads TGTGCCACCAGAAACACCAGGGGCGTTTACAATGAGCAGTTCTTC.

There are a few counts of this clonotype. The rearrangement links TRBV5-4 to TRBJ2-3, with 10 bases that match TRBD2. The CDR3 extends over 14 amino acids. Germline lookup yields CDR1 SGHNT and CDR2 YYREEE (reference sequence). Losses at the gene ends were 4 bases for V and 3 bases for J; bases not matched to a gene: 2. In DNA, the CDR3 is TGTGCCAGCAGCCCGGGACTAGCGACAGATACGCAGTATTTT. Protein product: CASSPGLATDTQYF.

This clonotype was seen a handful of times. The chain recombines TRBV20-1 with TRBJ1-5; the match to TRBD1 covers 7 bases. The CDR3 runs to 15 residues. Trimming took 6 bases from V and 1 from J; bases not matched to a gene: 9. Germline CDR1 and CDR2: DFQATT and SNEGSKA (reference sequence). CDR3 coding DNA: TGCAGTGCCAACAGGGGAGGGGCAAGCAATCAGCCCCAGCATTTT. Its translation: CSANRGGASNQPQHF.

In this sample, this clonotype turned up many times. This chain uses TRBV19 with TRBJ1-4; 7 bases are shared with TRBD1. The germline gives CDR1 LNHDA, CDR2 SQIVND (reference sequence). V shed 5 bases, J shed 4 bases, and the junction held 7 bases outside the gene matches. The CDR3 runs to 15 residues. This CDR3 reads CASSLRTGGNEKLFF. DNA of the CDR3: TGTGCCAGTAGTCTCCGGACAGGTGGTAATGAAAAACTGTTTTTT.

In its sample, this clonotype was seen many times. The V gene is TRBV5-1, the J gene TRBJ2-2; D is uncertain. Between the trimmed V and J ends, which lost 4 bases and 6 bases, there was a span of 7 bases. This CDR3 region has 12 residues. Germline V lookup: CDR1 SGHRS, CDR2 YFSETQ. Here the CDR3 DNA reads TGCGCCAGCAGCCGACTCGCCGGGGAGCTGTTTTTT. It specifies CASSRLAGELFF.

This clonotype has more than one count but fewer than ten. This chain joins TRBV6-6 and TRBJ2-1; weak D call: TRBD2 (6 bases). The CDR3 is 16 amino acids. The germline V gene has CDR1 MNHNY and CDR2 SVGAGI (reference sequence). Deletions cut 0 bases from V and 2 bases from J, with 11 bases between. The CDR3 spells CASSYSTTRTYNEQFF. CDR3 in DNA: TGTGCCAGCAGTTACTCCACGACTAGAACCTACAATGAGCAGTTCTTC.

This chain uses TRBV13 with TRBJ2-1; 9 bases agree with TRBD2. Germline lookup yields CDR1 PRHDT and CDR2 FYEKMQ (reference sequence). Unmatched junction bases numbered 8, after V lost 3 bases and J lost 8 bases. The CDR3 totals 15 residues. The CDR3 protein is CASSFQAGGWDEQFF. The CDR3 region has the DNA TGTGCCAGCAGCTTCCAAGCGGGGGGCTGGGATGAGCAGTTCTTC.

In this sample, this clonotype turned up many times. The chain links TRBV6-2 or TRBV6-3 to TRBJ2-7, with TRBD1 matching over 8 bases. The V gene end was trimmed by 6 bases and the J gene end by 5 bases; junction bases not matched to a gene: 9. Germline assignment: CDR1 MNHEY and CDR2 SVGEGT. The length of the CDR3 is 14 residues. CDR3 nucleotide sequence: TGTGCCAGCAGAATACAGGGGGGCCTCGACGAGCAGTACTTC. This sequence encodes CASRIQGGLDEQYF.

This clonotype was counted between two and nine times. The rearrangement uses TRBV4-1 and TRBJ1-2; D is ambiguous. Germline-derived CDR1 and CDR2 are MGHRA and YSYEKL. With 4 bases removed from V and 5 bases from J, the gap between germline ends came to 14 bases. The CDR3 totals 14 residues. The CDR3 DNA reads TGCGCCAGCAGCCCCCTCGCACGAGAGTATGGCTACACCTTC. Translation: CASSPLAREYGYTF.

CDR3 loop: CSARQYSNEKLFF. The CDR3, as DNA: TGCAGTGCGAGACAGTACTCTAATGAAAAACTGTTTTTT. The gene calls are TRBV20-1 and TRBJ1-4, with D possibly being TRBD1 (5 bases). CDR3 length equals 13 residues. CDR1 is DFQATT, CDR2 SNEGSKA, per germline (reference sequence). V was pared by 6 bases and J by 3 bases, with 11 bases between.

There are a few counts of this clonotype. The gene calls are TRBV9 and TRBJ2-1; D possibly uses TRBD1 or TRBD2 (6 bases each). Germline CDR1 and CDR2: SGDLS and YYNGEE. This CDR3 spans 17 amino acids. V was cut by 0 bases and J by 1 base, with 14 bases left in between. The CDR3: CASSVGYGGPSYNEQFF. CDR3 DNA sequence: TGTGCCAGCAGCGTAGGGTACGGGGGCCCTTCCTACAATGAGCAGTTCTTC.

This clonotype was seen more than once but under ten times. The CDR3 DNA is TGTGCCAGCAGCTTATGGCGGGAGAGAGATACGCAGTATTTT. Its protein product is CASSLWRERDTQYF. The chain has TRBV7-2 and TRBJ2-3; 7 bases map to TRBD2. The CDR3 spans 14 residues. Germline V gives CDR1 SGHTA, CDR2 FQGNSA. V dropped 2 bases and J dropped 5; count of bases not matched to a gene: 4.

The rearrangement links TRBV9 to TRBJ2-1; 7 positions agree with TRBD2. The J segment lost 6 bases and the V segment lost 3 bases, leaving 6 bases of the junction unmatched. Per germline, CDR1 SGDLS and CDR2 YYNGEE. This CDR3 comprises 14 residues. CDR3 region: CASSATAGVNEQFF. The CDR3 bases are TGTGCCAGCAGCGCGACCGCGGGAGTCAATGAGCAGTTCTTC.

The chain is built from TRBV12-3 or TRBV12-4 and TRBJ1-2; 8 nucleotides line up with TRBD1. CDR3 length: 14 amino acids. V dropped 6 bases and J dropped 5; count of bases not matched to a gene: 8. In nucleotides, the CDR3 is TGTGCCAGCAGCCCCGACAGGGGACGGTATGGCTACACCTTC. It codes for CASSPDRGRYGYTF.

This clonotype was seen a few times. The V call is TRBV5-4, the J call TRBJ1-4; the D gene is possibly TRBD1 (6 bases). Germline V CDR1 and CDR2: SGHNT, YYREEE (reference sequence). Deletions cut 7 bases from V and 8 bases from J, with 18 bases between. This CDR3 region has 14 residues. The CDR3 protein is CASSTVGAGEKLFF. CDR3 DNA: TGTGCCAGCTCCACGGTGGGGGCAGGAGAAAAACTGTTTTTT.